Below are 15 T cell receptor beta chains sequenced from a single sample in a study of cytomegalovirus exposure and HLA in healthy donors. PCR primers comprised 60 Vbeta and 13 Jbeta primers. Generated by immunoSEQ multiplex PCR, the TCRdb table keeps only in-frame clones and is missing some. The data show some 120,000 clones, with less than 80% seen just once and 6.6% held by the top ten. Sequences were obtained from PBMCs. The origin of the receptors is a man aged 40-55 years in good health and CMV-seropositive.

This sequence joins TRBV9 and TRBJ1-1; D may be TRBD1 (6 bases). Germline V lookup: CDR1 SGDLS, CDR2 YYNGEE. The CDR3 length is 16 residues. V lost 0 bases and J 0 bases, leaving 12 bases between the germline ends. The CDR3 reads CASSVAPRTVNTEAFF. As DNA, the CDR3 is TGTGCCAGCAGCGTAGCACCTCGGACAGTGAACACTGAAGCTTTCTTT. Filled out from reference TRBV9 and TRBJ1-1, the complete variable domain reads DSGVTQTPKHLITATGQRVTLRCSPRSGDLSVYWYQQSLDQGLQFLIQYYNGEERAKGNILERFSAQQFPDLHSELNLSSLELGDSALYFCASSVAPRTVNTEAFFGQGTRLTVV.

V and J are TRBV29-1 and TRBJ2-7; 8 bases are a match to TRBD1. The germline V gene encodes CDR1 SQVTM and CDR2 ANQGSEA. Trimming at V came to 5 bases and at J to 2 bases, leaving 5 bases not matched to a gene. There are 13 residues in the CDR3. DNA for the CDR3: TGCAGCGTTCGGACAGGGCTGACCTACGAGCAGTACTTC. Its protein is CSVRTGLTYEQYF.

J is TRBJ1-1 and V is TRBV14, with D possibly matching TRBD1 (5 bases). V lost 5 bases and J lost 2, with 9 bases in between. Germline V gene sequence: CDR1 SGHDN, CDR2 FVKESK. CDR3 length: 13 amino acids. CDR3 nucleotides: TGTGCCAGCAGCTTAACAGGAAACACTGAAGCTTTCTTT. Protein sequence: CASSLTGNTEAFF.

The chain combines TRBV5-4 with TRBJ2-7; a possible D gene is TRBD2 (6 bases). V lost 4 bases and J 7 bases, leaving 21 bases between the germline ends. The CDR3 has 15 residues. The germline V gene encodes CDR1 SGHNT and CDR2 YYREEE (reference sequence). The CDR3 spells CASSPRDPASREQYF. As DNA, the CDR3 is TGTGCCAGCAGCCCGCGGGACCCTGCCTCGAGGGAGCAGTACTTC.

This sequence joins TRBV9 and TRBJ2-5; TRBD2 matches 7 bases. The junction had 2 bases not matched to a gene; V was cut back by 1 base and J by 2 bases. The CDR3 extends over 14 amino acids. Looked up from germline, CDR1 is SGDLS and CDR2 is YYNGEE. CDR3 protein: CASSVSGGQETQYF. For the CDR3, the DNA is TGTGCCAGCAGCGTATCGGGGGGACAAGAGACCCAGTACTTC.

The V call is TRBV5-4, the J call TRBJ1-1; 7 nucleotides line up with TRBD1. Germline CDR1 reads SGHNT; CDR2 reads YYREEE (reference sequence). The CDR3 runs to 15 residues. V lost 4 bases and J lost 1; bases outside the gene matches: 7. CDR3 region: CASSPTGWQNTEAFF. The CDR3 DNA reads TGTGCCAGCAGCCCGACAGGGTGGCAGAACACTGAAGCTTTCTTT. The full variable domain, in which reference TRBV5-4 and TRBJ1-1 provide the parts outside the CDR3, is ETGVTQSPTHLIKTRGQQVTLRCSSQSGHNTVSWYQQALGQGPQFIFQYYREEENGRGNFPPRFSGLQFPNYSSELNVNALELDDSALYLCASSPTGWQNTEAFFGQGTRLTVV.

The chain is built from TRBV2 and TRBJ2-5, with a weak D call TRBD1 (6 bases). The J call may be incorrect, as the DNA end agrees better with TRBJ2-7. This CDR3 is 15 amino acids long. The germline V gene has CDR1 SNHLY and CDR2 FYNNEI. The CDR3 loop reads CASSEGARQIYEQYF. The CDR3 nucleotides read TGTGCCAGCAGTGAGGGGGCGAGACAGATCTACGAGCAGTACTTC.

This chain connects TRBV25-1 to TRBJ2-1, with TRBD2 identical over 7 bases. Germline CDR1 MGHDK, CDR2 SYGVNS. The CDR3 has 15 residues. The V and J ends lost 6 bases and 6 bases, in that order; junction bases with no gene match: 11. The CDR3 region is CASSQWGGPINEQFF. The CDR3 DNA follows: TGTGCCAGCAGCCAATGGGGGGGTCCTATCAATGAGCAGTTCTTC.

The CDR3 region has the DNA TGTGCCAGCAGCCGCCGGGACAGGGTGTTCAATGAGCAGTTCTTC. As protein: CASSRRDRVFNEQFF. The chain carries TRBV28 and TRBJ2-1; 9 bases line up with TRBD1. CDR1 is MDHEN, CDR2 SYDVKM, per germline. CDR3 length equals 15 residues. Germline trimming cut 6 bases from V and 6 bases from J; bases unmatched to any gene: 9.

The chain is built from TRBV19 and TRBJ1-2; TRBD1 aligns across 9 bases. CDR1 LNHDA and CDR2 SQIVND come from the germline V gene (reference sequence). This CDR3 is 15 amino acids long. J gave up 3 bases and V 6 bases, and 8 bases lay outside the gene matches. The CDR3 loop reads CASSRPGQGDYGYTF. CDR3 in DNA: TGTGCCAGTAGCCGCCCGGGACAGGGTGACTATGGCTACACCTTC.

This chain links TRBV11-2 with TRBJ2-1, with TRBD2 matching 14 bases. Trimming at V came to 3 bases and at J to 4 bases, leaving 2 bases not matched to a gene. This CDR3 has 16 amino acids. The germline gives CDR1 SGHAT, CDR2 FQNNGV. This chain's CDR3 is CASSFGTSGSYNEQFF. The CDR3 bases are TGTGCCAGCAGCTTCGGGACTAGCGGGAGTTACAATGAGCAGTTCTTC.

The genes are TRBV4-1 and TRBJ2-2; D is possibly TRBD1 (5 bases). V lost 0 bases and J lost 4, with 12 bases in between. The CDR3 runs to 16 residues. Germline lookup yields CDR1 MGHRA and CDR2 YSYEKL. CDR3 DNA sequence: TGCGCCAGCAGCCAAGAAGGGGCGGAACCCACCGGGGAGCTGTTTTTT. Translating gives CASSQEGAEPTGELFF.

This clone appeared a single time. The CDR3 coding sequence is TGCAGCGTTGATAAAGAGACCCAGTACTTC. Its translation is CSVDKETQYF. The V call is TRBV29-1, the J call TRBJ2-5, with D uncertain. Trimming left V 3 bases short and J 3 bases short, with 2 bases between. The CDR3 length is 10 residues. The germline V gene has CDR1 SQVTM and CDR2 ANQGSEA.

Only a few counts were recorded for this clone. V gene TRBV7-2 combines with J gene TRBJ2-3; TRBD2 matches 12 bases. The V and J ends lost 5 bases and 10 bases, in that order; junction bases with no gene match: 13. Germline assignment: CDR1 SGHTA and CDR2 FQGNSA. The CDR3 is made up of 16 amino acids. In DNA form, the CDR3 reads TGTGCCAGCAGCATAAGACTAGCGGGAGAGGGGATGGCGCAGTATTTT. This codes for CASSIRLAGEGMAQYF. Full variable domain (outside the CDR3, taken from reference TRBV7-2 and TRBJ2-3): GAGVSQSPSNKVTEKGKDVELRCDPISGHTALYWYRQSLGQGLEFLIYFQGNSAPDKSGLPSDRFSAERTGGSVSTLTIQRTQQEDSAVYLCASSIRLAGEGMAQYFGPGTRLTVL.

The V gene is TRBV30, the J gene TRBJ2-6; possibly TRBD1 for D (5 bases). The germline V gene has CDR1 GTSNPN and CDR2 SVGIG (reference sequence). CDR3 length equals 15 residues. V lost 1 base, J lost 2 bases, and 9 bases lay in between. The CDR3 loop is CAWSAPRAGANVLTF. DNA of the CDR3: TGTGCCTGGAGTGCCCCCAGGGCTGGGGCCAACGTCCTGACTTTC.